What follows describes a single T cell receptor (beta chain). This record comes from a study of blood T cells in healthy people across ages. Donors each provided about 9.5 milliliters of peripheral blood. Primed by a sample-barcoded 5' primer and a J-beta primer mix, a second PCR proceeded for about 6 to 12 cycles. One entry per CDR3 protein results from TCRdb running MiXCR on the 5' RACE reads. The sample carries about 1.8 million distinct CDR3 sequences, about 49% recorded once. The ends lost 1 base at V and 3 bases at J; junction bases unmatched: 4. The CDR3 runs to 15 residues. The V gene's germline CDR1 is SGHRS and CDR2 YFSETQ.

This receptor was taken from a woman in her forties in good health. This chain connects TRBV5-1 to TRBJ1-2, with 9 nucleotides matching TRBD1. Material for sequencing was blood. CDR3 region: CASSLTGGKDYGYTF. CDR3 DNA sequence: TGCGCCAGCAGCTTGACAGGGGGCAAGGACTATGGCTACACCTTC. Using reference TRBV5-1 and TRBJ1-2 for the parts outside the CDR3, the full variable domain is KAGVTQTPRYLIKTRGQQVTLSCSPISGHRSVSWYQQTPGQGLQFLFEYFSETQRNKGNFPGRFSGRQFSNSRSEMNVSTLELGDSALYLCASSLTGGKDYGYTFGSGTRLTVV.